Listed below are T cell receptor beta chains from one sample, sequenced in a study of blood T cells in healthy people across ages. Using its own MiXCR run on the 5' RACE reads, TCRdb lists one record per CDR3 protein. The sample includes some 1 million distinct CDR3 sequences, 40% to 55% of them seen just once. The sample comprised blood. The receptors here all came from a woman aged 55-75 years in good health. The CDR3 runs from the conserved cysteine through the conserved F or W. D genes are given only for firm matches. Only some rows state a clone size, as once, few, many or a class for expanded clones.

>few|-|TRBJ2-1|TRBV15
TGTGCCACGTCCCTGGGGTATGAGCAGTTCTTC
CATSLGYEQFF
>few|TRBD1|TRBJ1-2|TRBV29-1
TGCAGCGTTGAACTGCTACAGGGGTTGAATGGCTACACCTTC
CSVELLQGLNGYTF
>many|TRBD2|TRBJ2-7|TRBV11-1
TGTGCCAGCAGTTCTACAAGCGGGAGATCCTACGAGCAGTACTTC
CASSSTSGRSYEQYF
>-|-|TRBJ2-7|TRBV3-1
TGTGCCAGCAGCCAATATGGGGCTAGACTTAAATACGAGCAGTACTTC
CASSQYGARLKYEQYF
>-|TRBD2|TRBJ2-7|TRBV6-6
TGTGCCAGCAGTTCGCTAGCGGGAGGTTACGGGCAGTACTTC
CASSSLAGGYGQYF
>-|-|TRBJ1-4|TRBV9
TGTGCCAGCAGCGTATGGATGATAGTGCGGGGGAGTCCATTTAATGAAAAACTGTTTTTT
CASSVWMIVRGSPFNEKLFF
>-|TRBD2|TRBJ2-7|TRBV28
TGTGCCAGCAGTTTTGGGGCACGAGGCAGGAAACCAGGGGGGACTAGCGGGAGTCGGCGGGAGCAGTACTTC
CASSFGARGRKPGGTSGSRREQYF
>-|-|TRBJ2-1|TRBV7-9
TGTGCCAGCAGCTTATTTCGGGAGAGCTCCTACAATGAGCAGTTCTTC
CASSLFRESSYNEQFF
>-|TRBD1|TRBJ1-2|TRBV6-5
TGTGCCAGTTACGGGACAGGCCATAACTATGGCTACACCTTC
CASYGTGHNYGYTF
>-|-|TRBJ1-5|TRBV12-3/TRBV12-4
TGTGCCAGCAGTTTAGGGACGGCTAAGAATCAGCCCCAGCATTTT
CASSLGTAKNQPQHF
>-|-|TRBJ2-7|TRBV4-3
TGCGCCAGCAGCCAAGATAGTGGCGTGGGAAGCGAGCAGTACTTC
CASSQDSGVGSEQYF
>few|-|TRBJ2-7|TRBV7-2
TGTGCCAGCAGCTTATATTCCGCAGAAGGCTACGAGCAGTACTTC
CASSLYSAEGYEQYF
>few|-|TRBJ1-1|TRBV20-1
TGCAGTGCTAGAGTCTTCTCACCGTTTGGGGGGTTGAACACTGAAGCTTTCTTT
CSARVFSPFGGLNTEAFF
>-|-|TRBJ2-5|TRBV10-3
TGTGCCATCAGTGGGACCACTCGGAATGAGCAGTACTTC
CAISGTTRNEQYF
>few|TRBD2|TRBJ2-1|TRBV20-1
TGCAGTGCTTCACCATTCAGCGGGAGCTCCTACAATGAGCAGTTCTTC
CSASPFSGSSYNEQFF
>-|TRBD2|TRBJ2-1|TRBV24-1
TGTGCCACCAGTGATTTTAGGCGGGGGAACAATGAGCAGTTCTTC
CATSDFRRGNNEQFF
>-|-|TRBJ2-7|TRBV27
TGTGCCAGCGCCCGGATCTCCAGGGAATACGAGCAGTACTTC
CASARISREYEQYF
>-|-|TRBJ2-5|TRBV28
TGTGCCAGCAGTGTAGGCTGGTCCCAAGAGACCCAGTACTTC
CASSVGWSQETQYF
>few|-|TRBJ2-7|TRBV6-6
TGTGCCAGCAGTTACTCGAACTCGGAGCAGTACTTC
CASSYSNSEQYF
>-|-|TRBJ2-1|TRBV5-1
TGCGCCAGCAAAAGTAGCGGAAGCTCCTACAATGAGCAGTTCTTC
CASKSSGSSYNEQFF
>-|TRBD2|TRBJ2-1|TRBV20-1
TGCAGTGTTATCACCGGGACTACCTCTACCTACAATGAGCAGTTCTTC
CSVITGTTSTYNEQFF
>-|TRBD1|TRBJ1-6|TRBV3-1
TGTGCCAGCAGCCTAAGACAGGGGATTCATTCACCCCTCCACTTT
CASSLRQGIHSPLHF
>-|-|TRBJ2-3|TRBV4-1
TGCGCCAGCAGCCAAGTTGCACGGGAGAAAGGCACAGATACGCAGTATTTT
CASSQVAREKGTDTQYF
>-|-|TRBJ2-3|TRBV7-7
TGTGCCAGCAGCCCGGACACCTATAGCACAGATACGCAGTATTTT
CASSPDTYSTDTQYF
>few|-|TRBJ2-7|TRBV6-5
TGTGCCAGCAGTTCCATCCCACGAACTAGCAGTAGAACCTACGAGCAGTACTTC
CASSSIPRTSSRTYEQYF
>-|-|TRBJ2-3|TRBV12-3/TRBV12-4
TGTGCCAGCAGTTTACAGGGTAGAACAGATACGCAGTATTTT
CASSLQGRTDTQYF
>many|-|TRBJ2-7|TRBV29-1
TGCAGCGTTCAGAGAACAGGGAGTTCCTACGAGCAGTACTTC
CSVQRTGSSYEQYF
>few|-|TRBJ2-4|TRBV27
TGTGCCAGCAGTTTAGGAGGGCCTCTAGCCAAAAACATTCAGTACTTC
CASSLGGPLAKNIQYF
>-|-|TRBJ2-5|TRBV11-2
TGTACCAGCAGCGCCGCATTGGGGGAGACCCAGTACTTC
CTSSAALGETQYF
>many|TRBD2|TRBJ2-4|TRBV28
TGTGCCAGCAGTCCATTAGCGGGAACGGAGTACTTC
CASSPLAGTEYF
>few|-|TRBJ2-5|TRBV3-1
TGTGCCAGCAGCACCGGGACAAAAGAGACCCAGTACTTC
CASSTGTKETQYF
>few|-|TRBJ2-1|TRBV11-2
TGTGCCAGCAGCTCGACTAGTTCAGTTGAGTTCTTC
CASSSTSSVEFF
>-|-|TRBJ2-7|TRBV4-1
TGCGCCAGCAGCCAAGTGGGTGCCCCCTACGAGCAGTACTTC
CASSQVGAPYEQYF
>many|-|TRBJ2-1|TRBV7-8
TGTGCCAGCAGCCACTTAGTTATTGGAGGGGAGCAGTTCTTC
CASSHLVIGGEQFF
>-|TRBD2|TRBJ2-3|TRBV7-3
TGTGCCAGCAGCTTAGGAGGGGTGAGCGGGAGAGGCACAGATACGCAGTATTTT
CASSLGGVSGRGTDTQYF
>few|-|TRBJ2-7|TRBV28
TGTGCCAGCAGTGACTACGGGACGTTCAACTCCTACGAGCAGTACTTC
CASSDYGTFNSYEQYF
>-|-|TRBJ2-7|TRBV7-7
TGTGCCAGCAGCTCTAGGGCAGGACAGAAGAGCTCCTACGATGAGCAGTACTTC
CASSSRAGQKSSYDEQYF
>once|-|TRBJ1-5|TRBV29-1
TGCAGCGTTGAAGATCCAGGGGAGCCCCAGCATTTT
CSVEDPGEPQHF
>-|-|TRBJ2-7|TRBV29-1
TGCAGCGGACTAGAGCAGCCAGGCGAGCAGTACTTC
CSGLEQPGEQYF
>-|-|TRBJ1-2|TRBV11-2
TGTGCCAGCAGCTCAGGAGATGGCCACACCTTC
CASSSGDGHTF
>-|-|TRBJ2-4|TRBV3-1
TGTGCCAGCAGCCAAGGAATAGCCCTAGCCAAAAACATTCAGTACTTC
CASSQGIALAKNIQYF
>-|-|TRBJ2-7|TRBV9
TGTGCCAGCAGCGTAGGTTTTATGGGGGGCGCGTTGGGCTACGAGCAGTACTTC
CASSVGFMGGALGYEQYF
>-|TRBD1|TRBJ2-5|TRBV5-1
TGCACCAGCAGCTTGGGACAGGAAGGGGTGGAGTACTTC
CTSSLGQEGVEYF
>-|TRBD2|TRBJ2-1|TRBV29-1
TGCAGCGTTGTCGCCCATATAGCGGGCGAAGCCTACAATGAGCAGTTCTTC
CSVVAHIAGEAYNEQFF
>-|TRBD2|TRBJ2-7|TRBV6-1
TGTGCCAGCACCTATGAGGCTAGCGGGGACAGCTCCTACGAGCAGTACTTC
CASTYEASGDSSYEQYF
>-|TRBD2|TRBJ2-3|TRBV13
TGTGCCAGCATCGCCACTAGCGGGAGGGCCGGGACAGATACGCAGTATTTT
CASIATSGRAGTDTQYF
>-|-|TRBJ2-7|TRBV11-2
TGTGCCGGCAGCTTAGGCGCCTACGAGCAGTACTTC
CAGSLGAYEQYF
>-|TRBD2|TRBJ2-7|TRBV12-3/TRBV12-4
TGTGCCAGCAGTCACGGCCGGCGGGGACTAGCGGGAGGGTTCGGATCCTACGAGCAGTACTTC
CASSHGRRGLAGGFGSYEQYF
>-|-|TRBJ2-5|TRBV5-1
TGCGCCAGCAGCTTGGTTAGACTTGATGAGCAGTACTTC
CASSLVRLDEQYF
>-|TRBD2|TRBJ2-7|TRBV28
TGTGCCAGCAGAATGATAGCGGGAGGCGGCTACGGCGAGCAGTACTTC
CASRMIAGGGYGEQYF
>-|-|TRBJ2-5|TRBV20-1
TGCAGTGCTCCTAGACTAGTCCAAGGGACCCAGTACTTC
CSAPRLVQGTQYF
>many|-|TRBJ1-5|TRBV5-5
TGTGCCAGCAGCTCCCCGAATCAGCCCCAGCATTTT
CASSSPNQPQHF